A selection of T cell receptor beta chains follows, all from one sample in a study of OX40 agonist ivuxolimab in advanced cancers. Profiled with immunoSEQ multiplex PCR; TCRdb holds only in-frame clones, not every one. The sample shows roughly 62,000 clones, roughly 84% of them seen only once. The starting material was CD4+ or CD8+ T cells sorted from blood, obtained in a trial of the OX40 agonist ivuxolimab. Receptor source: an adult with an advanced solid tumor such as melanoma, head and neck, liver or kidney cancer. CDR3s include the opening cysteine and the closing phenylalanine or tryptophan. Fields, in order: J gene, D gene, V gene, CDR3 protein. A D gene is named only where the DNA matches it firmly.

TRBJ1-5,TRBD1,TRBV7-2,CASSSPGQGNQPQHF
TRBJ2-2,.,TRBV4-3,CASSQIKAGELFF
TRBJ2-1,TRBD1,TRBV5-6,CASSSGTGAPNNEQFF
TRBJ1-2,.,TRBV28,CASSLANYGYTF
TRBJ1-1,.,TRBV10-3,CAITSDSADEAFF
TRBJ2-7,.,TRBV18,CASSPRVSYEQYF
TRBJ2-5,.,TRBV15,CATSRVGASGQETQYF
TRBJ1-2,.,TRBV9,CASSVGGIYGYTF
TRBJ2-1,.,TRBV15,CATSRDGGNNEQFF
TRBJ2-1,TRBD1,TRBV19,CASSIPTGGYYNEQFF
TRBJ1-2,.,TRBV27,CASSFSGANYGYTF
TRBJ1-1,.,TRBV2,CASKWIRDSSEAFF
TRBJ2-7,.,TRBV28,CASSIDVGSRKYF
TRBJ1-5,.,TRBV19,CASRVGLLGNQPQHF
TRBJ2-3,TRBD2,TRBV29-1,CSVASGGPDTQYF
TRBJ1-4,.,TRBV29-1,CSFLGPNEKLFF
TRBJ2-7,.,TRBV5-1,CASSSNRDGSYEQYF
TRBJ2-4,TRBD2,TRBV2,CASSVSLAGAGIAKNIQYF
TRBJ1-6,.,TRBV2,CASSADSGRSPLHF
TRBJ2-3,TRBD1,TRBV7-2,CASSFTRTGGEGTDTQYF
TRBJ2-6,.,TRBV29-1,CSVVAEANVLTF
TRBJ1-1,TRBD1,TRBV19,CASSTGQGSEAFF
TRBJ1-2,.,TRBV6-4,CASSPGGNYGYTF
TRBJ2-7,.,TRBV28,CASSSGGADSYEQYF
TRBJ1-1,TRBD1,TRBV29-1,CSVRVTGGTEAFF
TRBJ1-2,.,TRBV6-1,CASKEAGASNYGYTF
TRBJ1-2,.,TRBV7-9,CASSLRFGGDYGYTF
TRBJ2-2,.,TRBV7-8,CASSSTKGPLNTGELFF
TRBJ2-7,.,TRBV20-1,CSATSLSEQYF
TRBJ1-5,TRBD1,TRBV6-1,CASRGDRSSNQPQHF
TRBJ1-2,TRBD1,TRBV2,CASSAGQGGGYTF
TRBJ2-2,.,TRBV5-1,CASRLGQLNTGELFF
TRBJ1-5,.,TRBV10-3,CAIGRGVNQPQHF
TRBJ1-6,.,TRBV27,CASSLNSGSYNSPLHF
TRBJ1-2,.,TRBV7-8,CASSFDLSGDGYTF
TRBJ2-1,.,TRBV5-8,CASSWRSGSAYNEQFF
TRBJ1-6,TRBD1,TRBV9,CASSAGGTDYNSPLHF
TRBJ2-5,TRBD2,TRBV19,CASSIGLAGMFQETQYF
TRBJ1-5,TRBD1,TRBV2,CASRTSGTENQPQHF
TRBJ2-1,TRBD2,TRBV11-2,CASSLSQTSGGYNEQFF
TRBJ2-1,TRBD1,TRBV5-4,CASSWGGTGRFYNEQFF
TRBJ1-1,.,TRBV5-4,CASSLGSAGTTEAFF
TRBJ1-1,.,TRBV19,CASSTFAENTEAFF
TRBJ2-5,.,TRBV5-1,CASSLDLSNQETQYF